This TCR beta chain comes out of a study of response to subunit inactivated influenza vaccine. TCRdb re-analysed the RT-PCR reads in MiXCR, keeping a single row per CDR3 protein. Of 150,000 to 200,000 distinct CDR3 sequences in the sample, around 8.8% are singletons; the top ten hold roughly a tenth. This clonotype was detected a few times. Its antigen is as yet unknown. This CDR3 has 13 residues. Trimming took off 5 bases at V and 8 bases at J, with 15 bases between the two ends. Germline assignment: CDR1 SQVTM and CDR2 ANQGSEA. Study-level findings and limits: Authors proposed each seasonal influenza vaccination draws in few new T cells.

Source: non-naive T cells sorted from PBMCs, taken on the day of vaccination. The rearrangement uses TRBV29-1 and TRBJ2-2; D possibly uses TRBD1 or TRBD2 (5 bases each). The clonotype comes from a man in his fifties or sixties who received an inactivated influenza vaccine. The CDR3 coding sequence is TGCAGCGTTACCCGGGACGGAAGTGGGGAGCTGTTTTTT. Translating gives CSVTRDGSGELFF.